Listed below are T cell receptor beta chains from one sample, sequenced in a study of shared clonotypes between healthy human individuals. The assay was immunoSEQ multiplex PCR, and TCRdb's table has in-frame clones only and misses some. The sample has 90,000 to 130,000 clones, under 70% seen once; the top ten hold about 24%. The sample consisted of memory CD8+ T cells sorted from blood. The receptors originated from a woman in her thirties in good health. CDR3s include the opening cysteine and the closing phenylalanine or tryptophan. Each record gives: J gene, clone size, V gene, D gene, CDR3 protein, CDR3 DNA. A D gene is named only where the DNA matches it firmly. Size tells how often a clone was seen (once, few, many) or the class of an expanded clone, and some rows leave it out.

>TRBJ1-5|NA|TRBV27|TRBD1
CASSVDRATGNQPQHF
TGTGCCAGCAGTGTCGACAGGGCTACGGGGAATCAGCCCCAGCATTTT
>TRBJ2-3|NA|TRBV6-4|TRBD2
CASRGLAGGTDTQYF
TGTGCCAGCAGAGGACTAGCGGGAGGGACAGATACGCAGTATTTT
>TRBJ2-5|many|TRBV15|NA
CATSGERGGGETQYF
TGTGCCACCAGCGGGGAGCGGGGAGGGGGAGAGACCCAGTACTTC
>TRBJ2-5|few|TRBV5-6|NA
CASSLGIWGETQYF
TGTGCCAGCAGCTTGGGTATTTGGGGAGAGACCCAGTACTTC
>TRBJ2-7|NA|TRBV7-9|TRBD2
CASSFRTSGRRQEQYF
TGTGCCAGCAGCTTTAGGACTAGCGGGAGACGACAGGAGCAGTACTTC
>TRBJ2-7|NA|TRBV5-6|TRBD2
CASSGTGSGEDF
TGTGCCAGCAGCGGAACTGGTAGCGGGGAAGACTTC
>TRBJ2-7|once|TRBV29-1|NA
CSVVQRETEQYF
TGCAGCGTTGTGCAGAGAGAAACCGAGCAGTACTTC
>TRBJ2-7|NA|TRBV7-6|TRBD1
CASSLQGALGEQYF
TGTGCCAGCAGCTTACAGGGGGCGCTTGGGGAGCAGTACTTC
>TRBJ2-7|NA|TRBV6-1|NA
CASSEIWGYEQYF
TGTGCCAGCAGTGAAATATGGGGGTACGAGCAGTACTTC
>TRBJ1-1|NA|TRBV7-6|NA
CASSPSMGASREGAFF
TGTGCCAGCAGCCCGTCGATGGGGGCCTCTCGGGAGGGAGCTTTCTTT
>TRBJ1-1|many|TRBV6-1|TRBD1
CASSETGTGVTEAFF
TGTGCCAGCAGTGAGACCGGGACAGGGGTCACTGAAGCTTTCTTT
>TRBJ2-1|NA|TRBV4-2|NA
CASSQETGSNEQFF
TGTGCCAGCAGCCAAGAGACAGGTAGCAATGAGCAGTTCTTC
>TRBJ2-7|once|TRBV13|TRBD2
CASSDLGTSGGTYEQYF
TGTGCCAGCAGCGACCTCGGGACTAGCGGAGGAACCTACGAGCAGTACTTC
>TRBJ1-2|NA|TRBV9|NA
CASSVADRDYGYTF
TGTGCCAGCAGCGTAGCGGACAGAGACTATGGCTACACCTTC
>TRBJ2-3|many|TRBV6-5|NA
CASSLQDSSTDTQYF
TGTGCCAGCAGCTTACAGGACTCTAGCACAGATACGCAGTATTTT
>TRBJ1-2|NA|TRBV5-4|NA
CASSLKGRVHGYTF
TGTGCCAGCAGCTTGAAGGGGCGCGTCCATGGCTACACCTTC
>TRBJ2-1|NA|TRBV7-3|NA
CASSLVGGDNEQFF
TGTGCCAGCAGCTTAGTGGGTGGGGACAATGAGCAGTTCTTC
>TRBJ2-1|NA|TRBV30|NA
CAWSSGRGRALYEQFF
TGTGCCTGGAGTTCCGGTAGGGGGAGGGCCTTGTATGAGCAGTTCTTC
>TRBJ1-3|NA|TRBV7-6|NA
CASSLTDSGNTIYF
TGTGCCAGCAGCTTAACAGACTCTGGAAACACCATATATTTT
>TRBJ2-7|NA|TRBV21-1|NA
CASSPVRGHATYEQYF
TGTGCCAGCAGCCCGGTGAGGGGTCACGCTACTTACGAGCAGTACTTC
>TRBJ2-3|NA|TRBV6-6|TRBD2
CASSDSGGGGTDTQYF
TGTGCCAGCAGTGACTCGGGCGGGGGGGGCACAGATACGCAGTATTTT
>TRBJ2-5|NA|TRBV5-1|NA
CASSSTLAGETQYF
TGCGCCAGCAGCTCGACGCTCGCGGGCGAGACCCAGTACTTC
>TRBJ2-2|NA|TRBV4-1|NA
CASSQYGAENTGELFF
TGCGCCAGCAGCCAATACGGGGCGGAGAACACCGGGGAGCTGTTTTTT
>TRBJ1-2|NA|TRBV14|NA
CASSRGEGRRGYTF
TGTGCCAGCAGCCGAGGAGAGGGGAGGAGGGGCTACACCTTC